The entry below describes one T cell receptor beta chain. No cognate antigen has been identified for it. No quality values exist for individual bases; no much larger clone is one base distant. The data were taken from a study of radiotherapy plus CTLA-4 blockade in lung cancer listed by TCRdb under 2018. About the full investigation: Among enrolled patients, 15% to 20% had an objective response and 25% to 40% reached disease control. The research as a whole found: The strongest predictors of response were reported to be early dynamic shifts in blood T cell clones along with a rise in serum interferon-beta following radiation. After treatment with radiotherapy and ipilimumab, TCR clones that came from tumors expanded in the peripheral blood.

In this study, focal radiation therapy paired with CTLA-4 blockade (ipilimumab) was tested in patients who had chemo-refractory metastatic non-small-cell lung cancer. Library method: the immunoSEQ multiplex PCR assay. The clones in this table, taken by TCRdb from immuneACCESS, are in-frame only. Not every clone is retained; where verified, under half of the shortfall comes from an unresolved V gene, and the cause of the rest is unknown. In this sample the table shows 45,000 or so clones, about three quarters of which occur a single time. 3.5% to 4% of the sample rests with the top ten. Here the sequenced sample was peripheral blood, taken from a patient treated with radiotherapy plus ipilimumab. The TCR sequence derives from a human donor with non-small cell lung cancer who had a complete response to radiotherapy plus ipilimumab.

The CDR3: CASSWVEGRSGANVLTF. In nucleotides, the sequence is TGTGCCAGTTCTTGGGTGGAGGGGAGGTCTGGGGCCAACGTCCTGACTTTC. The chain uses TRBV19 and TRBJ2-6, with TRBD2 as a weak D call on 6 bases. Per the germline V gene (reference sequence), LNHDA is the CDR1 and SQIVND is the CDR2. The CDR3 covers 17 residues, taking in both the cysteine and the phenylalanine. Only the CDR3 portion is preserved as DNA: 51 bases, with reading frame beginning at the first base. The germline ends are 18 bases apart after V is trimmed by 8 bases and J by 1 base.